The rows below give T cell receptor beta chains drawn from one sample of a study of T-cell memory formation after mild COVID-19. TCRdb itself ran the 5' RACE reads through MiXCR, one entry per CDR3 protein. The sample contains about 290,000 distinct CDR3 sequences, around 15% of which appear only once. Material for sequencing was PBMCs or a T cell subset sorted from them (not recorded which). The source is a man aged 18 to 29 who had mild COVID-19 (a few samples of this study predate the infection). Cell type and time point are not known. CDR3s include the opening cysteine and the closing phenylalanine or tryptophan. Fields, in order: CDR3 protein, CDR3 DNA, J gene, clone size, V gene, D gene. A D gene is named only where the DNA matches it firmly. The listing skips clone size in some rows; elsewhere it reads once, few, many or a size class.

CATSRQGNQPQHF	TGTGCCACCTCCCGACAGGGCAATCAGCCCCAGCATTTT	TRBJ1-5	-	TRBV24-1	-
CASSLGASSETQYF	TGTGCCAGCAGCTTAGGGGCTAGCAGCGAGACCCAGTACTTC	TRBJ2-5	few	TRBV7-7	-
CASRLHGGTGDTGELFF	TGTGCCAGCAGGCTCCACGGGGGGACAGGAGACACCGGGGAGCTGTTTTTT	TRBJ2-2	few	TRBV12-3/TRBV12-4	-
CASSRTGYSPLHF	TGTGCCAGCAGCAGGACAGGTTATTCACCCCTCCACTTT	TRBJ1-6	-	TRBV12-3/TRBV12-4	TRBD1
CASSLDGGAQHF	TGTGCCAGCAGCTTGGACGGAGGGGCCCAGCATTTT	TRBJ1-5	-	TRBV5-6	-
CASSFGEQGRAFF	TGTGCCAGCAGCTTTGGGGAACAGGGAAGGGCTTTCTTT	TRBJ1-1	few	TRBV7-9	-
CASSSWGGRAEAFF	TGTGCCAGCAGCTCCTGGGGGGGCAGGGCGGAAGCTTTCTTT	TRBJ1-1	few	TRBV7-2	-
CASSLTGRRETQYF	TGCGCCAGCAGCTTGACCGGAAGGAGGGAGACCCAGTACTTC	TRBJ2-5	-	TRBV5-1	-
CASSRERQPQHF	TGTGCCAGTAGTAGAGAACGCCAGCCCCAGCATTTT	TRBJ1-5	-	TRBV19	-
CASSYFGGHQPQHF	TGTGCCAGCAGTTACTTCGGGGGGCACCAGCCCCAGCATTTT	TRBJ1-5	-	TRBV6-2/TRBV6-3	-
CASSYGTVAGYNEQFF	TGTGCCAGCAGTTACGGGACAGTTGCTGGGTACAATGAGCAGTTCTTC	TRBJ2-1	-	TRBV6-6	TRBD1
CASSLGRGMQETQYF	TGTGCCAGCAGCCTTGGACGGGGGATGCAAGAGACCCAGTACTTC	TRBJ2-5	few	TRBV3-1	-
CASALPGRLVRAFF	TGTGCCAGCGCTCTTCCGGGACGCCTGGTCCGGGCTTTCTTT	TRBJ1-1	many	TRBV2	-
CATSGNALAKNIQYF	TGTGCCACTTCAGGGAATGCATTAGCCAAAAACATTCAGTACTTC	TRBJ2-4	-	TRBV15	-
CASSLQYTGELFF	TGTGCCAGCAGCTTGCAGTACACCGGGGAGCTGTTTTTT	TRBJ2-2	-	TRBV7-2	-
CASSFSSTGEPLHF	TGTGCCAGCAGCTTTTCTAGCACAGGGGAACCCCTCCACTTT	TRBJ1-6	few	TRBV7-2	TRBD1
CASSRGGRGDTQYF	TGTGCCAGTTCCAGGGGGGGCCGGGGAGATACGCAGTATTTT	TRBJ2-3	-	TRBV7-3	-
CASSLSGGALGYTF	TGTGCCAGCAGCTTATCAGGGGGCGCACTTGGCTACACCTTC	TRBJ1-2	few	TRBV5-4	TRBD1
CASSFNSGGAGEQLF	TGTGCCAGCAGCTTTAATAGCGGGGGGGCCGGTGAGCAGCTCTTC	TRBJ2-1	-	TRBV7-3	TRBD2
CATSRDRGVSGYTF	TGTGCCACCAGCAGAGATCGAGGGGTCTCTGGCTACACCTTC	TRBJ1-2	few	TRBV15	-
CAKGKPPQDPLHF	TGTGCCAAGGGAAAGCCCCCCCAGGATCCCCTCCACTTT	TRBJ1-6	many	TRBV2	-
CASSQTRLYEQYF	TGCGCCAGCAGCCAAACAAGACTCTACGAGCAGTACTTC	TRBJ2-7	-	TRBV4-1	-